The table lists the clone carrying this T cell receptor (beta chain) with a few counts. Its target is not known. This sample was included in a study of identical twins. Study findings and constraints: The study drew conclusions from cross-sectional statistical analysis, not from following the same donors.

Via MiXCR, TCRdb re-called the 5' RACE reads, giving one row per CDR3 protein. The sample has 300,000 to 400,000 distinct CDR3 sequences, approximately 9.1% seen once. This CDR3 region has 15 residues. Germline CDR1 is SNHLY and CDR2 is FYNNEI. J gave up 5 bases and V 3 bases, and 8 bases lay outside the gene matches. Sequenced input: naive T cells sorted from blood. The chain employs TRBV2 and TRBJ2-3; 7 nucleotides align to TRBD1. This TCR was recovered from a woman aged 50 to 60 in good health. CDR3 residues: CASSDRQGRGDTQYF. DNA for the CDR3: TGTGCCAGCAGTGATCGACAGGGTAGGGGAGATACGCAGTATTTT.